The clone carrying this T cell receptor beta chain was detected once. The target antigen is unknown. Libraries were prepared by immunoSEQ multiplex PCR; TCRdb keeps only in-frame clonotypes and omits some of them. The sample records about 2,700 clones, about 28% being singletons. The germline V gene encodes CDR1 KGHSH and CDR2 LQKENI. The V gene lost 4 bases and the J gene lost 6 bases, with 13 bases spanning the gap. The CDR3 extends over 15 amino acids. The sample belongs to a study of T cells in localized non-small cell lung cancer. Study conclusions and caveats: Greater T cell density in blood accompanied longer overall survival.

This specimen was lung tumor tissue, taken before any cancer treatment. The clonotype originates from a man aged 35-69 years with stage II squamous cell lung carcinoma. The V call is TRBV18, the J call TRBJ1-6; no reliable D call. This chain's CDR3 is CASSLSGSINSPLHF. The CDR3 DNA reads TGTGCCAGCTCACTATCCGGGTCCATTAATTCACCCCTCCACTTT.